This record concerns one T cell receptor beta chain sequence. Here immunoSEQ multiplex PCR was the method, and the copy in TCRdb shows in-frame clones only, minus some. Of tens of thousands of clones in the sample, almost 80% were seen once. This specimen belongs to a study of blood T cell repertoires in COVID-19. The V gene end was trimmed by 1 base and the J gene end by 6 bases; junction bases not matched to a gene: 9. This CDR3 contains 16 residues. The germline V gene has CDR1 MGHDK and CDR2 SYGVNS. This receptor was identified in a man aged 55 to 70 with acute or convalescent COVID-19. V and J are TRBV25-1 and TRBJ2-3, with TRBD2 identical over 8 bases. The material sequenced was peripheral blood. This CDR3 reads CASSEWGSGVSDTQYF. The CDR3 nucleotides are TGTGCCAGCAGTGAATGGGGTAGCGGGGTCTCCGATACGCAGTATTTT.